A single sample is the source of the 17 T cell receptor beta chains below, sequenced in a study of blood T cell repertoires in COVID-19. Profiling relied on immunoSEQ multiplex PCR, and the TCRdb table lists in-frame clones only, not all of them. The sample shows some 160,000 clones, about 82% of them seen only once. Sequenced material: PBMCs or T cells enriched from blood (not recorded which). The receptors stem from a woman in her forties who had recovered from COVID-19.

The chain recombines TRBV25-1 with TRBJ2-5; 10 bases fit TRBD1. V dropped 1 base and J dropped 4; count of bases not matched to a gene: 0. CDR1 is MGHDK and CDR2 is SYGVNS in the germline V gene. The length of the CDR3 is 14 residues. Here the CDR3 reads CASSEWTGGETQYF. The CDR3 nucleotides read TGTGCCAGCAGTGAATGGACAGGGGGAGAGACCCAGTACTTC.

V is TRBV5-6 and J is TRBJ1-2, with 7 bases identical to TRBD1. The CDR3 has 13 residues. The J segment lost 4 bases and the V segment lost 4 bases, leaving 4 bases of the junction unmatched. Germline V gene data show CDR1 as SGHDT and CDR2 as YYEEEE. This CDR3 is CASSLTGLYGYTF. CDR3 sequence (DNA): TGTGCCAGCAGCCTGACAGGGCTCTATGGCTACACCTTC.

The rearrangement uses TRBV7-2 and TRBJ2-7, with 11 bases matching TRBD2. Germline trimming cut 5 bases from V and 6 bases from J; bases unmatched to any gene: 6. Germline CDR1 reads SGHTA; CDR2 reads FQGNSA. The CDR3 runs 14 residues. CDR3 coding DNA: TGTGCCAGCAGCCACACGGGACTAGCGGCCGAGCAGTACTTC. It specifies CASSHTGLAAEQYF. The variable domain in full, completed from reference TRBV7-2 and TRBJ2-7, reads GAGVSQSPSNKVTEKGKDVELRCDPISGHTALYWYRQSLGQGLEFLIYFQGNSAPDKSGLPSDRFSAERTGGSVSTLTIQRTQQEDSAVYLCASSHTGLAAEQYFGPGTRLTVT.

J is TRBJ2-1 and V is TRBV5-1; 10 bases line up with TRBD1. The CDR3 runs to 15 residues. With V trimmed by 3 bases and J by 8 bases, 8 bases remained unmatched. Germline loops: CDR1 SGHRS, CDR2 YFSETQ. The CDR3 here is CASSWTGGEWDEQFF. The CDR3 DNA sequence: TGCGCCAGCAGCTGGACAGGGGGTGAGTGGGATGAGCAGTTCTTC.

Only one count was recorded for this clone. This CDR3 is CASSYAPGTDQETQYF. Here the CDR3 DNA reads TGTGCCAGCAGTTACGCCCCCGGGACAGACCAAGAGACCCAGTACTTC. The V call is TRBV6-5, the J call TRBJ2-5; 7 nucleotides match TRBD1. With V trimmed by 2 bases and J by 0 bases, 6 bases remained unmatched. This CDR3 has 16 amino acids. In germline, CDR1 is MNHEY, CDR2 SVGAGI.

The V gene is TRBV6-1, the J gene TRBJ2-5, with D possibly TRBD2 on 6 matching bases. The germline CDR1 and CDR2 sequences are MNHNS and SASEGT. The CDR3 extends over 17 amino acids. The V end was cut by 2 bases, the J end by 7 bases, with 23 bases between. CDR3 amino acids: CASSESNPRRAGGTQYF. DNA of the CDR3: TGTGCCAGCAGTGAATCGAATCCGCGGCGCGCCGGGGGGACCCAGTACTTC.

This clone occurred once. This rearrangement joins TRBV19 to TRBJ1-5; 10 nucleotides align to TRBD1. Losses at the gene ends were 9 bases for V and 5 bases for J; bases not matched to a gene: 13. Germline V gene lookup returns CDR1 LNHDA and CDR2 SQIVND (reference sequence). This CDR3 spans 16 amino acids. The DNA for the CDR3 is TGTGCCAGCCGTGATTTGGGGACAGGGGTCTATCAGCCCCAGCATTTT. Its translation: CASRDLGTGVYQPQHF.

V and J are TRBV5-1 and TRBJ1-1; TRBD1 aligns across 9 bases. The CDR3 length is 15 residues. The V segment lost 6 bases and the J segment 2 bases; nucleotides outside the gene matches: 8. Germline V lookup: CDR1 SGHRS, CDR2 YFSETQ. CDR3 nucleotides: TGCGCCAGCACAGGATGGGACAGGGATAACACTGAAGCTTTCTTT. Translating it yields CASTGWDRDNTEAFF.

In DNA, the CDR3 is TGTGCCAGCAGTTCCCGCGGGGGAGATCGGGAAAAACTGTTTTTT. Translated, it gives CASSSRGGDREKLFF. The genes are TRBV27 and TRBJ1-4; D perhaps matches TRBD1 (5 bases). V was pared by 4 bases and J by 8 bases, with 17 bases between. CDR1 is MNHEY, CDR2 SMNVEV, per germline (reference sequence). The CDR3 loop spans 15 amino acids.

This chain links TRBV9 with TRBJ2-1; D perhaps matches TRBD2 (6 bases). V lost 2 bases and J 5 bases, leaving 8 bases between the germline ends. CDR3 length: 13 amino acids. From germline, CDR1 is SGDLS and CDR2 YYNGEE. CDR3 nucleotide sequence: TGTGCCAGCAGCGTGTCGGGGGACAATGAGCAGTTCTTC. Translated: CASSVSGDNEQFF.

CDR3 DNA: TGTGCTAGTGCCACGACAGGGAGGGAGACCCAGTACTTC. The encoded protein is CASATTGRETQYF. The rearrangement uses TRBV12-5 and TRBJ2-5, with a weak D call TRBD1 (7 bases). CDR1 is LGHNT and CDR2 is FRNRAP in the germline V gene. V dropped 7 bases and J dropped 5 bases, with 14 bases sitting between them. This CDR3 region has 13 residues.

V usage is TRBV19 and J usage is TRBJ1-3; unclear D gene. CDR1 is LNHDA, CDR2 SQIVND, per germline (reference sequence). The CDR3 runs to 15 residues. The V gene lost 6 bases and the J gene lost 2 bases, with 14 bases spanning the gap. CDR3 amino acids: CASSLTTEPGNTIYF. Here the CDR3 DNA reads TGTGCCAGTAGCCTCACTACCGAACCTGGAAACACCATATATTTT.

The genes are TRBV6-2 or TRBV6-3 and TRBJ2-5, with a possible D match to TRBD1 (6 bases). Trimming pared 5 bases from V and 3 bases from J, leaving 25 bases between. From germline, CDR1 is MNHEY and CDR2 SVGEGT. The CDR3 length is 18 residues. The CDR3 loop is CASSPWERSGTPKETQYF. CDR3 coding DNA: TGTGCCAGCAGTCCATGGGAGAGATCCGGGACACCTAAAGAGACCCAGTACTTC.

This clone was observed once. The V call is TRBV19, the J call TRBJ1-5, with 8 positions matching TRBD1. The CDR3 runs to 18 residues. Unmatched junction bases numbered 14, after V lost 5 bases and J lost 2 bases. Germline CDR1 and CDR2: LNHDA and SQIVND (reference sequence). CDR3 coding DNA: TGTGCCAGTAGTTTCACCCCTGGGACAGGCGGTGGCAATCAGCCCCAGCATTTT. Translating it yields CASSFTPGTGGGNQPQHF.

The chain employs TRBV4-2 and TRBJ1-2; the D gene is possibly TRBD1 (5 bases). The V end lost 0 bases, the J end lost 7 bases, and 12 bases lay between the germline ends. Germline V gives CDR1 LGHNA, CDR2 YNFKEQ. CDR3 length: 14 amino acids. Written as DNA, the CDR3 is TGTGCCAGCAGCCAAGATAACGGGGGAGGTGGCTACACCTTC. Translation: CASSQDNGGGGYTF.

This sequence joins TRBV30 and TRBJ1-6; the match to TRBD1 covers 7 bases. Germline values: CDR1 GTSNPN, CDR2 SVGIG (reference sequence). The CDR3 totals 17 residues. V shed 4 bases, J shed 8 bases, and the junction held 17 bases outside the gene matches. CDR3 in amino acids: CAWKEAGRGRGYSPLHF. The CDR3 coding sequence is TGTGCCTGGAAAGAGGCAGGTAGGGGGCGAGGATATTCACCCCTCCACTTT.

The chain recombines TRBV6-2 or TRBV6-3 with TRBJ2-3; 11 bases are a match to TRBD2. The CDR3 has 15 amino acids. Trimming at V came to 5 bases and at J to 4 bases, leaving 5 bases not matched to a gene. Germline V lookup: CDR1 MNHEY, CDR2 SVGEGT. CDR3 coding DNA: TGTGCCAGCAGTACCTTAGCGGGAGGGCCAGATACGCAGTATTTT. This codes for CASSTLAGGPDTQYF.